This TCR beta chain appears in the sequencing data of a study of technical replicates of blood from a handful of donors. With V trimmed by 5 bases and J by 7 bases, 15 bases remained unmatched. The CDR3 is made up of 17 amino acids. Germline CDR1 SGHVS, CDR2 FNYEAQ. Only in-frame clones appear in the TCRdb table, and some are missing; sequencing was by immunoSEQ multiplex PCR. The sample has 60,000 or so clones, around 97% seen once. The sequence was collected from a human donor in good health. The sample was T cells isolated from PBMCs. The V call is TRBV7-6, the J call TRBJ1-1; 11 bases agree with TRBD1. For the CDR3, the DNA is TGTGCCAGCAGCGCCCGAGGACAGGGGGCGAAAGGCGGTGAAGCTTTCTTT. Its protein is CASSARGQGAKGGEAFF.